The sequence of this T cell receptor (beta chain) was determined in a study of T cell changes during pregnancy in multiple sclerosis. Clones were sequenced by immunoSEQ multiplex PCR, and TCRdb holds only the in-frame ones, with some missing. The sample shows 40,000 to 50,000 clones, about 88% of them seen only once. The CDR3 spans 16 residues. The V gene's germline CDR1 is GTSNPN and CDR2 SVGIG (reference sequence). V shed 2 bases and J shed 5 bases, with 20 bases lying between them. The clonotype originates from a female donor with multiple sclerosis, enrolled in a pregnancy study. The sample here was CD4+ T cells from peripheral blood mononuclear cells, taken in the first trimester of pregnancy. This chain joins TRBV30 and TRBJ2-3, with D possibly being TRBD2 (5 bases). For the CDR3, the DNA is TGTGCCTGGAGTTGGCTGGAGCGGTACGGCGTAGATACGCAGTATTTT. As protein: CAWSWLERYGVDTQYF.